The 32 T cell receptor beta chains given below trace back to one sample, sequenced in a study of Graves' ophthalmopathy and Graves' hyperthyroidism. CDR3 regions of TCR beta were amplified from RNA transcripts. RT-PCR in the first round used HTBI primers; a second-round multiplex PCR followed. A single record per CDR3 protein comes from TCRdb applying MiXCR to the multiplex PCR reads. The repertoire has approximately 480,000 distinct CDR3 sequences, 13% to 15% of them found once; the top ten carry around 9.8%. Sequences were obtained from blood. The receptor set was obtained from a woman in her twenties or thirties with Graves' ophthalmopathy.

This clonotype was counted at least ten times. The V gene is TRBV13, the J gene TRBJ1-5, with 10 bases fitting TRBD1. J was trimmed by 6 bases and V by 5 bases; bases with no gene match: 22. CDR3 size: 20 residues. From germline, CDR1 is PRHDT and CDR2 FYEKMQ (reference sequence). This chain's CDR3 is CASSGYQPGQGSVSGQPQHF. CDR3 nucleotide sequence: TGTGCCAGCAGCGGGTACCAACCGGGACAGGGGTCGGTATCGGGTCAGCCCCAGCATTTT.

This clonotype was detected many times. This sequence joins TRBV6-5 and TRBJ1-5; 8 nucleotides align to TRBD1. The V gene end was trimmed by 3 bases and the J gene end by 3 bases; junction bases not matched to a gene: 7. Germline-derived CDR1 and CDR2 are MNHEY and SVGAGI. The CDR3 loop spans 16 amino acids. The CDR3 DNA is TGTGCCAGCAGTTATTCCGACAGGGGACCCAATCAGCCCCAGCATTTT. This translates into CASSYSDRGPNQPQHF.

Ten or more counts support this clonotype. The V gene is TRBV29-1, the J gene TRBJ2-7; 10 bases are a match to TRBD1. Trimming removed 6 bases from V and 5 bases from J; junction bases left unmatched: 4. There are 12 residues in the CDR3. Germline V gene sequence: CDR1 SQVTM, CDR2 ANQGSEA. CDR3 protein: CSVDRGGNEQYF. CDR3 DNA sequence: TGCAGCGTGGACAGGGGGGGGAACGAGCAGTACTTC.

The chain recombines TRBV30 with TRBJ1-2; weak D call: TRBD1 (5 bases). This CDR3 region has 15 residues. Trimming cost V 1 base and J 4 bases, with 16 bases left between them. Germline V gene data show CDR1 as GTSNPN and CDR2 as SVGIG (reference sequence). CDR3 bases: TGTGCCTGGAGTGGACGGCCCGTGGGGGGCTATGGCTACACCTTC. This codes for CAWSGRPVGGYGYTF.

This clonotype was counted between two and nine times. The V and J genes are TRBV28 and TRBJ1-5; D gene unclear. Trimming shortened V by 5 bases and J by 2 bases, and 13 bases separated the two germline ends. The CDR3 sequence is 15 residues long. Per the germline V gene, CDR1 is MDHEN and CDR2 is SYDVKM. The CDR3 sequence is CASSTDGGGNQPQHF. The CDR3 bases are TGTGCCAGCAGTACTGACGGCGGGGGCAATCAGCCCCAGCATTTT.

As concerns this clonotype: A much bigger clone sits one base away, suggesting this may be a read error. The J gene is TRBJ2-7, the V gene TRBV11-1; D might be TRBD2 (5 bases). The CDR3 totals 16 residues. CDR1 SGHAT and CDR2 FQDESV come from the germline V gene (reference sequence). CDR3 nucleotides: TGTGCCGGCAGCTTAGCGCGGTCGGACCCCTCCTACGAGCAGTACTTC. Its translation: CAGSLARSDPSYEQYF.

This clonotype was observed at least ten times. A much more abundant neighbour one base away suggests this may be a read error. V usage is TRBV12-3 or TRBV12-4 and J usage is TRBJ1-5; D perhaps matches TRBD1 (6 bases). The CDR3 is 15 residues long. Trimming stripped 5 bases from V and 5 bases from J, with 16 bases between. For the CDR3, the DNA is TGTGCCAGCAGTCCACACGGGGGCCTTGATCAGCCCCAGCATTTT. Protein sequence: CASSPHGGLDQPQHF.

This clonotype occurred many times. The chain combines TRBV29-1 with TRBJ2-7; 7 bases agree with TRBD1. Germline V gene data show CDR1 as SQVTM and CDR2 as ANQGSEA. The V and J ends lost 4 bases and 2 bases, in that order; junction bases with no gene match: 8. This CDR3 comprises 14 residues. The CDR3 DNA sequence: TGCAGCGTTGGACAGGGTCAAGGAACCTACGAGCAGTACTTC. It translates to CSVGQGQGTYEQYF.

The chain has TRBV4-1 and TRBJ1-5; no clear D. This CDR3 comprises 17 residues. Germline loops: CDR1 MGHRA, CDR2 YSYEKL. Trimming removed 0 bases from V and 0 bases from J, with 12 bases in between. CDR3 sequence reads: CASSQEYGAYSNQPQHF. The CDR3 DNA sequence: TGCGCCAGCAGCCAAGAATATGGAGCTTATAGCAATCAGCCCCAGCATTTT.

The V and J genes are TRBV6-2 or TRBV6-3 and TRBJ2-7; TRBD2 aligns across 13 bases. The germline gives CDR1 MNHEY, CDR2 SVGEGT. The CDR3 is 19 amino acids. The CDR3 reads CASSYSPRGELAGGHEQDV. The DNA for the CDR3 is TGTGCCAGCAGTTACTCTCCCAGGGGAGAACTAGCGGGAGGGCACGAGCAGGACGTC.

This clonotype was observed at least ten times. The V and J genes are TRBV5-1 and TRBJ1-1; D gene uncertain. Trimming removed 0 bases from V and 1 base from J, with 10 bases in between. Germline V CDR1 and CDR2: SGHRS, YFSETQ. The CDR3 totals 15 residues. Here the CDR3 DNA reads TGCGCCAGCAGCTTGGAGGGATACAAGAACACTGAAGCTTTCTTT. This codes for CASSLEGYKNTEAFF.

This clonotype came up many times. The chain uses TRBV6-5 and TRBJ1-6; 9 bases line up with TRBD1. The CDR3 has 19 amino acids. V shed 2 bases, J shed 6 bases, and the junction held 14 bases outside the gene matches. CDR1 MNHEY and CDR2 SVGAGI come from the germline V gene. CDR3 region: CASSYTASGTGMGNSPLHF. In nucleotides, the CDR3 is TGTGCCAGCAGTTACACTGCCTCCGGGACAGGGATGGGTAATTCACCCCTCCACTTT.

This clonotype was observed many times. V gene TRBV10-3 combines with J gene TRBJ2-7; 12 bases are a match to TRBD1. CDR1 is ENHRY and CDR2 is SYGVKD in the germline V gene. The CDR3 is 14 residues long. With 4 bases clipped from V and 9 bases from J, the junction kept 7 bases outside the gene matches. This chain's CDR3 is CAISVPGQGALQYF. The CDR3 region has the DNA TGTGCCATCAGTGTCCCGGGACAGGGGGCCTTGCAGTACTTC.

This clonotype showed up just a few times. The chain links TRBV3-1 to TRBJ1-1; 7 bases match TRBD1. V was pared by 4 bases and J by 0 bases, with 5 bases of the junction left unmatched. Germline CDR1 is LGHDT and CDR2 is YNNKEL (reference sequence). The CDR3 runs to 15 residues. The CDR3 reads CASSPEGAMNTEAFF. In DNA, the CDR3 is TGTGCCAGCAGCCCCGAGGGGGCGATGAACACTGAAGCTTTCTTT.

At least ten counts were recorded for this clonotype. The V and J genes are TRBV7-2 and TRBJ1-1, with D tentatively TRBD1 (6 bases). The germline V and J ends were trimmed by 1 base and 1 base, with 10 bases remaining between them. CDR3 length: 15 residues. Germline lookup yields CDR1 SGHTA and CDR2 FQGNSA. CDR3 coding DNA: TGTGCCAGCAGCTTAGGCCAGGGGCCGAACACTGAAGCTTTCTTT. It is translated as CASSLGQGPNTEAFF.

This clonotype was observed many times. This sequence joins TRBV30 and TRBJ2-7; D not certain. CDR1 is GTSNPN and CDR2 is SVGIG in the germline V gene (reference sequence). There are 13 residues in the CDR3. Trimming removed 0 bases from V and 3 bases from J, with 9 bases in between. The CDR3: CAWSVNRNYEQYF. In DNA form, the CDR3 reads TGTGCCTGGAGTGTAAACAGAAACTACGAGCAGTACTTC. The full variable domain, rest sourced from reference TRBV30 and TRBJ2-7, is SQTIHQWPATLVQPVGSPLSLECTVEGTSNPNLYWYRQAAGRGLQLLFYSVGIGQISSEVPQNLSASRPQDRQFILSSKKLLLSDSGFYLCAWSVNRNYEQYFGPGTRLTVT.

This clonotype occurred a few times. A much larger clone differs by one base, so this may be a read error. This chain links TRBV10-3 with TRBJ1-1; maybe TRBD1 (6 bases). The CDR3 sequence is 13 residues long. Deletions cut 6 bases from V and 6 bases from J, with 14 bases between. CDR1 and CDR2 from the germline V gene are ENHRY and SYGVKD. CDR3 DNA: TGTGCCATCAGGCTAGGGACAAACTCTGAAGCTTTCTTT. It encodes CAIRLGTNSEAFF.

This clonotype was seen repeatedly, ten times or more. The gene calls are TRBV29-1 and TRBJ1-1; D is undetermined. CDR1 SQVTM and CDR2 ANQGSEA come from the germline V gene. Trimming shortened V by 3 bases and J by 5 bases, and 13 bases separated the two germline ends. The CDR3 sequence is 13 residues long. CDR3 protein: CSVDKGVWTEAFF. In DNA form, the CDR3 reads TGCAGCGTTGATAAGGGAGTTTGGACTGAAGCTTTCTTT.

The gene calls are TRBV6-2 or TRBV6-3 and TRBJ1-5, with D hard to call. Trimming took 2 bases from V and 1 from J, leaving 6 bases between them. CDR1 and CDR2 from the germline V gene are MNHEY and SVGEGT. CDR3 length: 14 residues. CDR3 in amino acids: CASSYRASNQPQHF. As DNA, the CDR3 is TGTGCCAGCAGTTACAGGGCAAGCAATCAGCCCCAGCATTTT.

The sample holds many counts of this clonotype. The rearrangement links TRBV5-8 to TRBJ1-1, with unresolved D. CDR1 SGHTS and CDR2 YDEGEE come from the germline V gene. Between the trimmed V and J ends, which lost 0 bases and 5 bases, there was a span of 11 bases. This CDR3 spans 14 amino acids. The CDR3 DNA reads as TGTGCCAGCAGCTTGGAGGGAACCATAACTGAAGCTTTCTTT. It codes for CASSLEGTITEAFF. Full variable domain (outside the CDR3, taken from reference TRBV5-8 and TRBJ1-1): EAGVTQSPTHLIKTRGQQATLRCSPISGHTSVYWYQQALGLGLQFLLWYDEGEERNRGNFPPRFSGRQFPNYSSELNVNALELEDSALYLCASSLEGTITEAFFGQGTRLTVV.

This clonotype has a count of ten or more. DNA for the CDR3: TGTGCCAGCAGCCCGCCCACTGGGAAACGATCCTACGAGCAGTACTTC. The encoded protein is CASSPPTGKRSYEQYF. The chain carries TRBV11-1 and TRBJ2-7; D is unresolved. The CDR3 runs to 16 residues. V was cut by 5 bases and J by 1 base, with 18 bases left in between. Germline lookup yields CDR1 SGHAT and CDR2 FQDESV (reference sequence).

This clonotype has ten or more counts. The chain couples TRBV2 to TRBJ2-7; 7 nucleotides match TRBD1. With 0 bases clipped from V and 4 bases from J, the junction kept 24 bases outside the gene matches. CDR3 length: 21 residues. Germline loops: CDR1 SNHLY, CDR2 FYNNEI. The CDR3 reads CASSEAVTSPGQTSGFYEQYF. The CDR3, as DNA: TGTGCCAGCAGTGAAGCCGTTACATCACCGGGACAGACATCGGGGTTTTACGAGCAGTACTTC.

Many counts were recorded for this clonotype. The J gene is TRBJ2-2, the V gene TRBV5-1; maybe TRBD1 (6 bases). In germline, CDR1 is SGHRS, CDR2 YFSETQ. Trimming removed 7 bases at V and 0 bases at J, with 10 bases between. CDR3 length equals 14 residues. The CDR3 DNA reads TGCGCCAGCCGGGACACCTCGAACACCGGGGAGCTGTTTTTT. Translated, it gives CASRDTSNTGELFF.

There are many counts of this clonotype. J is TRBJ1-2 and V is TRBV20-1; D is unresolved. Germline CDR1 reads DFQATT; CDR2 reads SNEGSKA (reference sequence). This CDR3 has 14 residues. Trimming stripped 5 bases from V and 2 bases from J, with 15 bases between. The CDR3 reads CSAPDGDLNYGYTF. In DNA, the CDR3 is TGCAGTGCTCCGGACGGAGACCTCAACTATGGCTACACCTTC.

This chain links TRBV5-6 with TRBJ1-2; 7 bases line up with TRBD1. Germline V gene lookup returns CDR1 SGHDT and CDR2 YYEEEE. Trimming removed 7 bases from V and 3 bases from J; junction bases left unmatched: 3. The CDR3 is made up of 12 amino acids. For the CDR3, the DNA is TGTGCCAGCCAAGGGGGCGACTATGGCTACACCTTC. Translated, it gives CASQGGDYGYTF.

V usage is TRBV7-9 and J usage is TRBJ2-5; D uncertain. The CDR3 contains 13 residues. Germline V gene sequence: CDR1 SEHNR, CDR2 FQNEAQ (reference sequence). V dropped 2 bases and J dropped 5 bases, with 9 bases sitting between them. The CDR3 DNA follows: TGTGCCAGCAGCTTAAACTTCGAGGAGACCCAGTACTTC. It encodes CASSLNFEETQYF. Full variable domain (missing parts from reference TRBV7-9 and TRBJ2-5): DTGVSQNPRHKITKRGQNVTFRCDPISEHNRLYWYRQTLGQGPEFLTYFQNEAQLEKSRLLSDRFSAERPKGSFSTLEIQRTEQGDSAMYLCASSLNFEETQYFGPGTRLLVL.

The chain links TRBV27 to TRBJ2-1; 10 bases match TRBD2. From germline, CDR1 is MNHEY and CDR2 SMNVEV (reference sequence). V was pared by 0 bases and J by 10 bases, with 9 bases of the junction left unmatched. The CDR3 totals 16 residues. Here the CDR3 reads CASSLSPAGGGGEQFF. The CDR3 nucleotides are TGTGCCAGCAGTTTATCTCCAGCGGGAGGGGGCGGAGAGCAGTTCTTC.

This clonotype was observed at least ten times. V is TRBV6-5 and J is TRBJ1-5; no firm D call. The length of the CDR3 is 13 residues. With 4 bases removed from V and 7 bases from J, the gap between germline ends came to 11 bases. Germline CDR1 and CDR2: MNHEY and SVGAGI. Here the CDR3 DNA reads TGTGCCAGCAGTTCTCCACCTGGGCAGCCCCAGCATTTT. Its protein product is CASSSPPGQPQHF.

This clonotype occurred many times. V usage is TRBV28 and J usage is TRBJ2-5; tentatively, D is TRBD2 (5 bases). Trimming took 3 bases from V and 0 from J, leaving 11 bases between them. This CDR3 is built from 15 residues. Germline-derived CDR1 and CDR2 are MDHEN and SYDVKM. CDR3 sequence (DNA): TGTGCCAGCAGTTTCCAGCGGACTCACCAAGAGACCCAGTACTTC. Protein: CASSFQRTHQETQYF. Drawing the rest from reference TRBV28 and TRBJ2-5, the complete variable domain is DVKVTQSSRYLVKRTGEKVFLECVQDMDHENMFWYRQDPGLGLRLIYFSYDVKMKEKGDIPEGYSVSREKKERFSLILESASTNQTSMYLCASSFQRTHQETQYFGPGTRLLVL.

With respect to this clonotype: Just one base apart from a much larger clone, this may be a read error. The genes are TRBV29-1 and TRBJ1-1; no clear D gene. Germline CDR1 SQVTM, CDR2 ANQGSEA. The CDR3 runs to 13 residues. This CDR3 reads CGVEDWPNTEAFF. DNA for the CDR3: TGCGGCGTTGAAGATTGGCCGAACACTGAAGCTTTCTTT.

A few counts support this clonotype. The V and J genes are TRBV20-1 and TRBJ2-5; the D is unclear. This CDR3 contains 15 residues. Trimming pared 3 bases from V and 2 bases from J, leaving 16 bases between. Germline V gene data show CDR1 as DFQATT and CDR2 as SNEGSKA (reference sequence). CDR3: CSASPLRRLQETQYF. CDR3 coding DNA: TGCAGTGCTAGCCCACTAAGGCGGTTGCAAGAGACCCAGTACTTC.

The chain combines TRBV12-3 or TRBV12-4 with TRBJ1-2, with 8 bases that match TRBD1. The V and J ends lost 4 bases and 9 bases, in that order; junction bases with no gene match: 10. The CDR3 has 14 residues. The CDR3 loop is CASSSDLDRARYTF. DNA of the CDR3: TGTGCCAGCAGTTCAGATTTGGACAGGGCCCGCTACACCTTC.